This entry lists 27 T cell receptor beta chains sequenced from one sample in a study of T cell repertoires in cytomegalovirus infection. TCRdb itself ran the reads through MiXCR, one entry per CDR3 protein. The sample shows roughly 640,000 distinct CDR3 sequences, 20% to 25% of them seen only once. Sequencing was done on a sample of CD8+ T cells from PBMCs. These receptors were obtained from a human donor in good health (CMV status not recorded). Some clones in this sample may be carry-over from other donors' samples.

The CDR3, as DNA: TGTGCCAGCAGCTCCGGGACAGGGGCGTTGGAGACCCAGTACTTC. It encodes CASSSGTGALETQYF. This chain links TRBV7-4 with TRBJ2-5; TRBD1 matches at 10 bases. Germline CDR1 reads SGHVT; CDR2 reads SQSDAQ. The CDR3 totals 15 residues. The V and J ends lost 4 bases and 5 bases, in that order; junction bases with no gene match: 7.

This clonotype showed up many times. The chain combines TRBV7-6 with TRBJ1-5, with 7 nucleotides matching TRBD1. J gave up 6 bases and V 0 bases, and 5 bases lay outside the gene matches. There are 15 residues in the CDR3. Looked up from germline, CDR1 is SGHVS and CDR2 is FNYEAQ. The CDR3 region is CASSLAAGGGQPQHF. The CDR3 DNA follows: TGTGCCAGCAGCTTAGCGGCAGGGGGTGGTCAGCCCCAGCATTTT.

As concerns this clonotype: Germline and junction disagree at one end, which may indicate a read error. The rearrangement links TRBV10-1 to TRBJ2-7; 8 bases match TRBD2. The CDR3 is 13 amino acids. In germline, CDR1 is WNHNN, CDR2 SYGVQD (reference sequence). The CDR3 bases are TGCACCAGCATGGAGCGGGGGACCTACGAGCAGTACTTC. Protein sequence: CTSMERGTYEQYF.

This clonotype showed up just a few times. The chain uses TRBV14 and TRBJ1-3; a weak D match, TRBD1 (5 bases). Germline assignment: CDR1 SGHDN and CDR2 FVKESK. The CDR3 runs 17 residues. V was trimmed by 4 bases and J by 2 bases, leaving 18 bases between them. This CDR3 is CASSPTIRQGAGNTIYF. DNA for the CDR3: TGTGCCAGCAGCCCCACTATCCGCCAGGGTGCTGGAAACACCATATATTTT.

The V and J genes are TRBV12-3 or TRBV12-4 and TRBJ2-5; D assignment may be TRBD1 or TRBD2 (6 bases each). Between the trimmed V and J ends, which lost 5 bases and 4 bases, there was a span of 14 bases. This CDR3 is built from 14 residues. This CDR3 reads CASSPSEGGETQYF. CDR3 sequence (DNA): TGTGCCAGCAGTCCTTCGGAGGGGGGAGAGACCCAGTACTTC.

CDR3 region: CASSPGREIHEQYF. The CDR3 coding sequence is TGTGCCAGCAGCCCGGGCAGGGAAATCCACGAGCAGTACTTC. The chain recombines TRBV7-9 with TRBJ2-7; D might be TRBD1 (5 bases). CDR3 length equals 14 residues. The germline CDR1 and CDR2 sequences are SEHNR and FQNEAQ (reference sequence). V gave up 5 bases and J gave up 5 bases, with 16 bases separating them.

The gene calls are TRBV7-9 and TRBJ1-5; no reliable D call. Trimming removed 5 bases from V and 6 bases from J, with 11 bases in between. There are 13 residues in the CDR3. Per germline, CDR1 SEHNR and CDR2 FQNEAQ (reference sequence). The CDR3 reads CASSPPQGQPQHF. CDR3 coding DNA: TGTGCCAGCAGCCCCCCTCAAGGTCAGCCCCAGCATTTT.

This clonotype was counted a few times. The rearrangement uses TRBV7-9 and TRBJ2-1; D possibly corresponds to TRBD1 (5 bases). V shed 6 bases and J shed 15 bases, with 21 bases lying between them. The CDR3 extends over 13 amino acids. CDR1 and CDR2 (germline): SEHNR, FQNEAQ (reference sequence). The CDR3 loop is CASSTHSTEGVFF. For the CDR3, the DNA is TGTGCCAGCAGTACCCATTCAACAGAAGGGGTGTTCTTC. The variable domain in full, completed from reference TRBV7-9 and TRBJ2-1, reads DTGVSQNPRHKITKRGQNVTFRCDPISEHNRLYWYRQTLGQGPEFLTYFQNEAQLEKSRLLSDRFSAERPKGSFSTLEIQRTEQGDSAMYLCASSTHSTEGVFFGPGTRLTVL.

The genes are TRBV5-1 and TRBJ1-2; D not resolved. Trimming removed 0 bases from V and 1 base from J, with 10 bases in between. CDR3 size: 15 residues. Germline V gene data show CDR1 as SGHRS and CDR2 as YFSETQ. Written as DNA, the CDR3 is TGCGCCAGCAGCTTGGAGGGCAGCGATAACTATGGCTACACCTTC. It specifies CASSLEGSDNYGYTF.

Of note for this clonotype: Being one base from a much bigger clone, this may be a read error. The rearrangement links TRBV10-3 to TRBJ2-1; D is uncertain. CDR1 ENHRY and CDR2 SYGVKD come from the germline V gene. This CDR3 has 11 amino acids. CDR3 region: CAISKSNEQFF. The CDR3 DNA follows: TGTGCCATCAGTAAGTCCAATGAGCAGTTCTTC.

The CDR3 bases are TGCAGCGTTGTGATGGGCAGTACCTATGGCTACACCTTC. Translated: CSVVMGSTYGYTF. This sequence joins TRBV29-1 and TRBJ1-2; D not certain. The CDR3 sequence is 13 residues long. Germline values: CDR1 SQVTM, CDR2 ANQGSEA. Trimming took off 4 bases at V and 4 bases at J, with 13 bases between the two ends.

About this clonotype: A read error may explain this, as a much larger clone is one base away. The V gene is TRBV7-6, the J gene TRBJ2-3; possibly TRBD1 for D (5 bases). The length of the CDR3 is 13 residues. In germline, CDR1 is SGHVS, CDR2 FNYEAQ. CDR3 DNA sequence: TGTGCCAACAGCTTAGGGGTCATAGATACGCAGTATTTT. Its protein is CANSLGVIDTQYF.

Of note for this clonotype: A read error may explain this, as a much larger clone is one base away. The V gene is TRBV20-1, the J gene TRBJ2-1, with 11 bases matching TRBD2. This CDR3 comprises 16 residues. Germline-derived CDR1 and CDR2 are DFQATT and SNEGSKA (reference sequence). This CDR3 is CRRSGGGRGSYNEQFF. DNA for the CDR3: TGCAGACGTAGCGGGGGGGGCCGCGGGTCCTACAATGAGCAGTTCTTC.

This clonotype was counted between two and nine times. The J gene is TRBJ1-1, the V gene TRBV6-2 or TRBV6-3; unclear D gene. CDR1 and CDR2 (germline): MNHEY, SVGEGT. Trimming took off 3 bases at V and 7 bases at J, with 6 bases between the two ends. The CDR3 runs 11 residues. CDR3 bases: TGTGCCAGCAGTTATGGAATTGAAGCTTTCTTT. Protein: CASSYGIEAFF.

The chain links TRBV27 to TRBJ2-1; TRBD2 agrees at 12 bases. Germline values: CDR1 MNHEY, CDR2 SMNVEV (reference sequence). The CDR3 consists of 14 residues. Trimming at V came to 10 bases and at J to 3 bases, leaving 4 bases not matched to a gene. The CDR3 bases are TGTGCCACCCAGACTAGCGGGGGCTACAATGAGCAGTTCTTC. This sequence encodes CATQTSGGYNEQFF.

The J gene is TRBJ1-2, the V gene TRBV14; D remains ambiguous. Per germline, CDR1 SGHDN and CDR2 FVKESK. Trimming left V 3 bases short and J 7 bases short, with 21 bases between. This CDR3 contains 16 residues. CDR3 protein: CASSHPGYSDPAGYTF. For the CDR3, the DNA is TGTGCCAGCAGCCATCCGGGATACTCGGATCCTGCTGGCTACACCTTC.

The rearrangement joins TRBV20-1 to TRBJ2-1; D might be TRBD2 (7 bases). Looked up from germline, CDR1 is DFQATT and CDR2 is SNEGSKA (reference sequence). The CDR3 runs 14 residues. Trimming pared 5 bases from V and 5 bases from J, leaving 16 bases between. CDR3 DNA: TGCAGTGCTCCTGAGGGGGGGTTCCACAATGAGCAGTTCTTC. Amino acids: CSAPEGGFHNEQFF.

This clonotype was found a few times. V is TRBV27 and J is TRBJ2-7; D is possibly TRBD2 (5 bases). The CDR3 consists of 15 residues. Trimming left V 5 bases short and J 3 bases short, with 17 bases between. Germline CDR1 MNHEY, CDR2 SMNVEV (reference sequence). CDR3 in amino acids: CASSRLGEAFYEQYV. The CDR3 nucleotides are TGTGCCAGCAGTCGGTTGGGAGAAGCATTCTACGAGCAGTACGTC.

A remark on this clonotype: A much larger clone differs by one base, so this may be a read error. V gene TRBV7-2 combines with J gene TRBJ2-5, with D unresolved. CDR3 length: 15 amino acids. Germline CDR1 reads SGHTA; CDR2 reads FQGNSA. CDR3 coding DNA: TGTGCCAGCAACTTAGGTCCGCTCCTCCAAGAGACCCAGTACTTC. Amino acids: CASNLGPLLQETQYF.

This clonotype was counted a few times. The V gene is TRBV5-4, the J gene TRBJ1-1; D unclear. The V end was cut by 7 bases, the J end by 7 bases, with 20 bases between. CDR3 length: 14 residues. Germline V gives CDR1 SGHNT, CDR2 YYREEE (reference sequence). CDR3 region: CASQGSPSRGEAFF. DNA for the CDR3: TGTGCCAGCCAAGGTTCCCCATCGCGGGGTGAAGCTTTCTTT. Looking up the rest from reference TRBV5-4 and TRBJ1-1 gives the full variable domain: ETGVTQSPTHLIKTRGQQVTLRCSSQSGHNTVSWYQQALGQGPQFIFQYYREEENGRGNFPPRFSGLQFPNYSSELNVNALELDDSALYLCASQGSPSRGEAFFGQGTRLTVV.

The genes are TRBV2 and TRBJ2-1; a possible D gene is TRBD2 (7 bases). This CDR3 is built from 17 residues. Germline lookup yields CDR1 SNHLY and CDR2 FYNNEI. Deletions cut 3 bases from V and 0 bases from J, with 15 bases between. The CDR3 loop reads CASSDRGGSSSYNEQFF. Here the CDR3 DNA reads TGTGCCAGCAGTGACCGCGGGGGCTCTAGCTCCTACAATGAGCAGTTCTTC.

V gene TRBV4-2 combines with J gene TRBJ2-1, with TRBD1 matching over 8 bases. This CDR3 spans 15 amino acids. The ends lost 1 base at V and 6 bases at J; junction bases unmatched: 5. Germline-derived CDR1 and CDR2 are LGHNA and YNFKEQ. In DNA, the CDR3 is TGTGCCAGCAGCCAAGGGACAGGGTTTCCCAATGAGCAGTTCTTC. Translating it yields CASSQGTGFPNEQFF.

The rearrangement uses TRBV28 and TRBJ1-1, with TRBD1 as a possible D gene (5 bases). The V and J ends lost 7 bases and 1 base respectively, with 16 bases between them. There are 15 residues in the CDR3. Germline CDR1 reads MDHEN; CDR2 reads SYDVKM. The CDR3 sequence is CASTYRGLTNTEAFF. CDR3 nucleotides: TGTGCCAGCACCTATAGGGGACTGACGAACACTGAAGCTTTCTTT.

To note about this clonotype: A read error may explain this, as a much larger clone is one base away. The chain is built from TRBV7-2 and TRBJ2-3, with D tentatively TRBD2 (7 bases). The CDR3 spans 14 residues. Germline CDR1 and CDR2: SGHTA and FQGNSA. Trimming took 5 bases from V and 5 from J, leaving 14 bases between them. The DNA of the CDR3 is TGTGCCAGCAGCCCCCCCGGGGGGCTAGATACGCAGTATTTT. It is translated as CASSPPGGLDTQYF.

This rearrangement joins TRBV7-4 to TRBJ1-2; the D gene is possibly TRBD1 (6 bases). The CDR3 contains 13 residues. Trimming stripped 10 bases from V and 6 bases from J, with 18 bases between. Germline V gene lookup returns CDR1 SGHVT and CDR2 SQSDAQ. The DNA for the CDR3 is TGTGCCAACACTAAACGGGGGGCGGATGGCTACACCTTC. It codes for CANTKRGADGYTF.

On this clonotype: This clone may be a read error of a much larger clone one base away. This sequence joins TRBV28 and TRBJ1-5; unclear D gene. CDR1 is MDHEN, CDR2 SYDVKM, per germline. The CDR3 is made up of 13 amino acids. The CDR3 coding sequence is TGTGCCAACAGTTACGGCGGAGGCCAGCCCCAGCATTTT. Amino acids: CANSYGGGQPQHF. Full variable domain (remainder filled in from reference TRBV28 and TRBJ1-5): DVKVTQSSRYLVKRTGEKVFLECVQDMDHENMFWYRQDPGLGLRLIYFSYDVKMKEKGDIPEGYSVSREKKERFSLILESASTNQTSMYLCANSYGGGQPQHFGDGTRLSIL.

This clonotype came up many times. V and J are TRBV7-2 and TRBJ1-1; D unclear. Trimming stripped 1 base from V and 10 bases from J, with 10 bases between. The CDR3 spans 12 residues. The germline V gene has CDR1 SGHTA and CDR2 FQGNSA. The CDR3 DNA reads as TGTGCCAGCAGCTTAGGTATGCGAGGAGCTTTCTTT. This codes for CASSLGMRGAFF. The full variable domain, rest sourced from reference TRBV7-2 and TRBJ1-1, is GAGVSQSPSNKVTEKGKDVELRCDPISGHTALYWYRQSLGQGLEFLIYFQGNSAPDKSGLPSDRFSAERTGGSVSTLTIQRTQQEDSAVYLCASSLGMRGAFFGQGTRLTVV.